Shown below are 19 T cell receptor beta chains from a single sample sequenced in a study of blood T cell repertoires in COVID-19. The protocol was immunoSEQ multiplex PCR, while the TCRdb copy is restricted to in-frame clones and leaves out a portion. Among some 240,000 clones, roughly 81% were seen once, and the ten largest hold around 6.3%. Sequencing input: PBMCs or T cells enriched from blood (not recorded which). The receptors stem from a woman aged 45-59 years who had been exposed to COVID-19.

The chain is built from TRBV28 and TRBJ1-2, with D uncertain. The CDR3 contains 15 residues. V was cut by 3 bases and J by 5 bases, with 16 bases left in between. CDR1 is MDHEN and CDR2 is SYDVKM in the germline V gene. The CDR3 region is CASSFLGFGGYGYTF. Written as DNA, the CDR3 is TGTGCCAGCAGTTTTCTTGGGTTCGGAGGTTATGGCTACACCTTC.

There are a few counts of this clone. The J gene is TRBJ1-1, the V gene TRBV7-6; D call uncertain. V lost 0 bases and J lost 1, with 12 bases in between. CDR1 is SGHVS and CDR2 is FNYEAQ in the germline V gene. This CDR3 is built from 16 residues. CDR3 protein: CASSLAPIAGNTEAFF. CDR3 nucleotide sequence: TGTGCCAGCAGCTTAGCCCCGATCGCGGGGAACACTGAAGCTTTCTTT.

Of note for this clone: Other DNA sequences in this sample translate to the same CDR3. The chain links TRBV7-2 to TRBJ1-2; TRBD1 matches 7 bases. The CDR3 runs to 14 residues. From germline, CDR1 is SGHTA and CDR2 FQGNSA. V lost 1 base, J lost 1 base, and 0 bases stayed unmatched. The CDR3 here is CASSLGQGNYGYTF. The CDR3 DNA follows: TGTGCCAGCAGCTTAGGACAGGGTAACTATGGCTACACCTTC.

This clone was recorded once. The rearrangement joins TRBV6-4 to TRBJ1-1, with D possibly matching TRBD1 (5 bases). The CDR3 has 13 amino acids. Germline V CDR1 and CDR2: MRHNA, SNTAGT. V lost 6 bases to trimming and J lost 4 bases, with 12 bases between them. The CDR3 spells CASRMDTGTEAFF. The CDR3 DNA follows: TGTGCCAGCAGGATGGACACGGGCACTGAAGCTTTCTTT.

This chain uses TRBV28 with TRBJ2-6, with D unresolved. Trimming pared 5 bases from V and 0 bases from J, leaving 11 bases between. The CDR3 covers 16 residues. Germline V gene lookup returns CDR1 MDHEN and CDR2 SYDVKM. The CDR3 reads CASSVLTSSGANVLTF. The CDR3 DNA follows: TGTGCCAGCAGTGTACTCACGAGCTCTGGGGCCAACGTCCTGACTTTC.

The DNA of the CDR3 is TGTGCCATCAGTGAGCCTCGGACAACCTACACCTTC. This sequence encodes CAISEPRTTYTF. This sequence joins TRBV10-3 and TRBJ1-2, with a possible D match to TRBD1 (5 bases). There are 12 residues in the CDR3. Trimming stripped 2 bases from V and 10 bases from J, with 11 bases between. Germline V gene data show CDR1 as ENHRY and CDR2 as SYGVKD.

The chain employs TRBV28 and TRBJ1-2; D possibly corresponds to TRBD1 (5 bases). Germline V CDR1 and CDR2: MDHEN, SYDVKM. V lost 2 bases, J lost 4 bases, and 20 bases lay in between. The CDR3 loop spans 17 amino acids. In DNA form, the CDR3 reads TGTGCCAGCAGTTTACGACGGGGGGGTAGGGTAGGCTATGGCTACACCTTC. Its translation is CASSLRRGGRVGYGYTF.

The chain employs TRBV6-1 and TRBJ1-3; 7 positions match TRBD1. The germline V gene has CDR1 MNHNS and CDR2 SASEGT. The V gene end was trimmed by 3 bases and the J gene end by 1 base; junction bases not matched to a gene: 3. The CDR3 has 15 residues. This CDR3 reads CASSEETGSGNTIYF. CDR3 nucleotide sequence: TGTGCCAGCAGTGAGGAGACAGGGTCTGGAAACACCATATATTTT.

In its sample, this clone was seen once. The chain carries TRBV24-1 and TRBJ2-5; 11 bases line up with TRBD2. This CDR3 spans 16 amino acids. Germline trimming cut 4 bases from V and 4 bases from J; bases unmatched to any gene: 7. The germline gives CDR1 KGHDR, CDR2 SFDVKD. Written as DNA, the CDR3 is TGTGCCACCAGTGACCGTACTAGCGGGGGTCGAGAGACCCAGTACTTC. Residues: CATSDRTSGGRETQYF.

This chain connects TRBV2 to TRBJ2-7; D remains ambiguous. The V end was cut by 2 bases, the J end by 7 bases, with 12 bases between. In germline, CDR1 is SNHLY, CDR2 FYNNEI. The CDR3 is 13 residues long. CDR3 DNA: TGTGCCAGCAGTGAAAACCCGACCGGGGAGCAGTACTTC. It specifies CASSENPTGEQYF.

The V call is TRBV2, the J call TRBJ2-1; the D gene is possibly TRBD2 (5 bases). Germline V lookup: CDR1 SNHLY, CDR2 FYNNEI. The V end lost 0 bases, the J end lost 7 bases, and 7 bases lay between the germline ends. CDR3 size: 13 residues. In DNA, the CDR3 is TGTGCCAGCAGTGAAGCGGACTTTAATGAGCAGTTCTTC. It is translated as CASSEADFNEQFF. Full variable domain (missing parts from reference TRBV2 and TRBJ2-1): EPEVTQTPSHQVTQMGQEVILRCVPISNHLYFYWYRQILGQKVEFLVSFYNNEISEKSEIFDDQFSVERPDGSNFTLKIRSTKLEDSAMYFCASSEADFNEQFFGPGTRLTVL.

This rearrangement joins TRBV7-2 to TRBJ2-5; D is undetermined. In germline, CDR1 is SGHTA, CDR2 FQGNSA. V was pared by 7 bases and J by 5 bases, with 14 bases between. The CDR3 runs 13 residues. The CDR3 DNA reads as TGTGCCAGCACCCCCTCCCCGAGGGAGACCCAGTACTTC. Protein product: CASTPSPRETQYF.

This clone was seen only a few times. The chain has TRBV5-1 and TRBJ2-7; a weak D match, TRBD2 (6 bases). The CDR3 is made up of 16 amino acids. Per the germline V gene, CDR1 is SGHRS and CDR2 is YFSETQ. V lost 7 bases and J lost 1, with 21 bases in between. This CDR3 is CASSQGGRIGSYEQYF. CDR3 nucleotide sequence: TGCGCCAGCTCCCAAGGAGGGCGAATTGGATCCTACGAGCAGTACTTC.

This rearrangement joins TRBV25-1 to TRBJ2-7, with a possible D match to TRBD1 (6 bases). V lost 11 bases and J lost 3, with 14 bases in between. Germline CDR1 reads MGHDK; CDR2 reads SYGVNS. CDR3 size: 12 residues. CDR3 bases: TGTGCCGCAGGGGCAGGGAACTACGAGCAGTACTTC. Its protein is CAAGAGNYEQYF.

The chain has TRBV28 and TRBJ1-2, with D hard to call. V lost 5 bases and J 5 bases, leaving 18 bases between the germline ends. The CDR3 length is 15 residues. Germline lookup yields CDR1 MDHEN and CDR2 SYDVKM. Here the CDR3 DNA reads TGTGCCAGCAGTCTAAACCCGGGATCTACTTATGGCTACACCTTC. It codes for CASSLNPGSTYGYTF.

V is TRBV27 and J is TRBJ2-5; TRBD1 aligns across 8 bases. The CDR3 is 16 amino acids. Germline V gives CDR1 MNHEY, CDR2 SMNVEV (reference sequence). J was trimmed by 2 bases and V by 5 bases; bases with no gene match: 10. CDR3 DNA: TGTGCCAGCAGTAAACGGACAGGGATGGGGCAAGAGACCCAGTACTTC. Encoded protein: CASSKRTGMGQETQYF.

The rearrangement joins TRBV5-1 to TRBJ1-2; a possible D gene is TRBD1 (5 bases). The CDR3 is made up of 15 amino acids. V dropped 6 bases and J dropped 2 bases, with 17 bases sitting between them. The germline CDR1 and CDR2 sequences are SGHRS and YFSETQ. This chain's CDR3 is CASTPGGVKNYGYTF. CDR3 DNA: TGCGCCAGCACCCCGGGAGGGGTAAAAAACTATGGCTACACCTTC. Full variable domain (outside the CDR3, taken from reference TRBV5-1 and TRBJ1-2): KAGVTQTPRYLIKTRGQQVTLSCSPISGHRSVSWYQQTPGQGLQFLFEYFSETQRNKGNFPGRFSGRQFSNSRSEMNVSTLELGDSALYLCASTPGGVKNYGYTFGSGTRLTVV.

This clone has a single count. The rearrangement joins TRBV11-2 to TRBJ1-4; TRBD1 agrees at 7 bases. The CDR3 extends over 15 amino acids. Looked up from germline, CDR1 is SGHAT and CDR2 is FQNNGV. After removal of 5 bases from V and 0 bases from J, the junction contained 3 bases not matched to a gene. In DNA, the CDR3 is TGTGCCAGCAGCGTTGGGACAGCAACTAATGAAAAACTGTTTTTT. Translation: CASSVGTATNEKLFF.

The chain carries TRBV7-3 and TRBJ2-3; D is undetermined. The CDR3 spans 14 residues. In germline, CDR1 is SGHTA, CDR2 FQGTGA. V was cut by 5 bases and J by 6 bases, with 15 bases left in between. For the CDR3, the DNA is TGTGCCAGCAGCCCCTCCTTAGCCGGGGATACGCAGTATTTT. Translation gives CASSPSLAGDTQYF.